The 31 T cell receptor beta chains below come from one sample, sequenced in a study of OX40 agonist ivuxolimab in advanced cancers. Libraries were prepared by immunoSEQ multiplex PCR; TCRdb keeps only in-frame clonotypes and omits some of them. The table lists about 73,000 clones, 85% to 90% of them singletons. This material consisted of CD4+ or CD8+ T cells sorted from blood, taken in a trial of the OX40 agonist ivuxolimab. The source is an adult with an advanced solid tumor such as melanoma, head and neck, liver or kidney cancer.

For the CDR3, the DNA is TGCGCCAGCAGCCAATTGGGACAGGGGCACACTGAAGCTTTCTTT. This gives the protein CASSQLGQGHTEAFF. The rearrangement uses TRBV4-1 and TRBJ1-1, with 10 bases matching TRBD1. Trimming at V came to 2 bases and at J to 3 bases, leaving 3 bases not matched to a gene. The CDR3 is made up of 15 amino acids. The germline V gene encodes CDR1 MGHRA and CDR2 YSYEKL.

This clone was seen many times. The chain carries TRBV19 and TRBJ1-2; D call uncertain. The CDR3 spans 12 residues. CDR1 is LNHDA and CDR2 is SQIVND in the germline V gene (reference sequence). Trimming removed 7 bases from V and 8 bases from J, with 14 bases in between. CDR3 DNA: TGTGCCAGTAACACAGCCGCTACCGGCTACACCTTC. Translation: CASNTAATGYTF.

This clone was seen a single time. The rearrangement links TRBV10-3 to TRBJ2-3, with TRBD2 as a possible D gene (6 bases). The germline gives CDR1 ENHRY, CDR2 SYGVKD. The CDR3 loop spans 15 amino acids. Trimming left V 0 bases short and J 5 bases short, with 12 bases between. The CDR3 loop is CAISESTSWIDTQYF. In nucleotides, the CDR3 is TGTGCCATCAGTGAGTCAACTAGCTGGATAGATACGCAGTATTTT.

This sequence joins TRBV30 and TRBJ1-1; no clear D. In germline, CDR1 is GTSNPN, CDR2 SVGIG (reference sequence). The V and J ends lost 4 bases and 3 bases respectively, with 9 bases between them. The length of the CDR3 is 12 residues. DNA of the CDR3: TGTGCCTGGATAGATCTTTACACTGAAGCTTTCTTT. Translated: CAWIDLYTEAFF.

The CDR3 region has the DNA TGTGCCAGCAGCCAAGAAAACGGGATTACCTCCCTACGGTACTACGAGCAGTACTTC. Translation: CASSQENGITSLRYYEQYF. This chain connects TRBV14 to TRBJ2-7; TRBD2 is a possible D gene (5 bases). Trimming took off 0 bases at V and 3 bases at J, with 24 bases between the two ends. The CDR3 totals 19 residues. Germline V CDR1 and CDR2: SGHDN, FVKESK.

The chain is built from TRBV6-5 and TRBJ2-1; weak D call: TRBD2 (5 bases). Germline lookup yields CDR1 MNHEY and CDR2 SVGAGI. V lost 4 bases, J lost 0 bases, and 13 bases lay in between. There are 16 residues in the CDR3. For the CDR3, the DNA is TGTGCCAGCAGTTCACAAGCGGATAGCTCCTACAATGAGCAGTTCTTC. Its protein product is CASSSQADSSYNEQFF.

The chain has TRBV27 and TRBJ1-5; 8 bases line up with TRBD1. V trimming: 4 bases; J trimming: 5 bases; junction bases outside the gene matches: 4. CDR1 and CDR2 (germline): MNHEY, SMNVEV (reference sequence). This CDR3 spans 14 amino acids. Here the CDR3 reads CASSWTGPDQPQHF. Written as DNA, the CDR3 is TGTGCCAGCAGTTGGACAGGGCCCGATCAGCCCCAGCATTTT.

This chain uses TRBV5-1 with TRBJ2-7, with TRBD1 matching over 10 bases. In germline, CDR1 is SGHRS, CDR2 YFSETQ. This CDR3 has 15 residues. The J segment lost 7 bases and the V segment lost 0 bases, leaving 7 bases of the junction unmatched. This chain's CDR3 is CASSLAGQGSGEQYF. The DNA of the CDR3 is TGCGCCAGCAGCTTGGCGGGACAGGGGTCGGGGGAGCAGTACTTC.

The chain joins TRBV5-5 to TRBJ1-2; D not resolved. V gave up 4 bases and J gave up 4 bases, with 8 bases separating them. Looked up from germline, CDR1 is SGHKS and CDR2 is YYEKEE (reference sequence). There are 12 residues in the CDR3. The CDR3 protein is CASSPDPYGYTF. The DNA for the CDR3 is TGTGCCAGCAGCCCAGACCCCTATGGCTACACCTTC.

Comment on this clone: The sample holds other DNA sequences that translate to the same CDR3. V is TRBV27 and J is TRBJ1-1; D perhaps matches TRBD1 (5 bases). Trimming took off 8 bases at V and 1 base at J, with 8 bases between the two ends. Looked up from germline, CDR1 is MNHEY and CDR2 is SMNVEV (reference sequence). The CDR3 sequence is 12 residues long. The CDR3 nucleotides read TGTGCCAGCCGGAGGGGGAACACTGAAGCTTTCTTT. It specifies CASRRGNTEAFF.

This clone appeared a few times. This chain links TRBV30 with TRBJ1-1; maybe TRBD1 (6 bases). V lost 5 bases and J 5 bases, leaving 15 bases between the germline ends. This CDR3 has 13 amino acids. CDR1 and CDR2 from the germline V gene are GTSNPN and SVGIG (reference sequence). Here the CDR3 reads CAWGEGGWTEAFF. CDR3 in DNA: TGTGCCTGGGGCGAGGGGGGGTGGACTGAAGCTTTCTTT.

The chain links TRBV27 to TRBJ1-1; the D is unclear. The CDR3 loop spans 12 amino acids. Trimming took 0 bases from V and 1 from J, leaving 0 bases between them. CDR1 is MNHEY, CDR2 SMNVEV, per germline (reference sequence). The CDR3 DNA reads as TGTGCCAGCAGTTTATCGAACACTGAAGCTTTCTTT. It yields the protein CASSLSNTEAFF.

The chain uses TRBV28 and TRBJ1-1; D is unresolved. Trimming left V 4 bases short and J 0 bases short, with 12 bases between. The CDR3 sequence is 15 residues long. CDR1 MDHEN and CDR2 SYDVKM come from the germline V gene. The CDR3 region has the DNA TGTGCCAGCAGTTGGGCAGTCGTTATGAACACTGAAGCTTTCTTT. Translated, it gives CASSWAVVMNTEAFF.

CDR3 in DNA: TGTGCCACCCAGTTATTGGGTACAGCCTACGAGCAGTACTTC. It is translated as CATQLLGTAYEQYF. The chain recombines TRBV27 with TRBJ2-7; the D is unclear. The CDR3 totals 14 residues. Germline-derived CDR1 and CDR2 are MNHEY and SMNVEV (reference sequence). Trimming cost V 10 bases and J 2 bases, with 18 bases left between them.

The chain joins TRBV7-9 to TRBJ2-7; D gene ambiguous. The DNA end lines up better with TRBJ2-1; the J call may be wrong. CDR1 is SEHNR and CDR2 is FQNEAQ in the germline V gene (reference sequence). The CDR3 extends over 13 amino acids. CDR3 bases: TGTGCCAGCAGCTTAGGACACAGTGCTGAGCAGTTCTTC. Its protein is CASSLGHSAEQFF.

This clone was counted between two and nine times. The gene calls are TRBV9 and TRBJ2-1; D gene unclear. The CDR3 sequence is 12 residues long. The V end was cut by 0 bases, the J end by 6 bases, with 4 bases between. CDR1 is SGDLS and CDR2 is YYNGEE in the germline V gene. CDR3 amino acids: CASSVGSNEQFF. The CDR3 DNA follows: TGTGCCAGCAGCGTAGGAAGCAATGAGCAGTTCTTC.

The rearrangement joins TRBV5-1 to TRBJ2-5, with D possibly being TRBD2 (5 bases). CDR3 size: 14 residues. The germline V gene encodes CDR1 SGHRS and CDR2 YFSETQ. V was shortened by 0 bases and J by 3 bases, with 9 bases between the two germline ends. CDR3 sequence reads: CASSLGLPEETQYF. CDR3 sequence (DNA): TGCGCCAGCAGCTTGGGACTACCCGAAGAGACCCAGTACTTC.

The chain has TRBV29-1 and TRBJ1-1; TRBD1 is a possible D gene (5 bases). Germline V lookup: CDR1 SQVTM, CDR2 ANQGSEA. The CDR3 is 13 amino acids. V was shortened by 4 bases and J by 4 bases, with 13 bases between the two germline ends. The CDR3 here is CSVAGRVGTEAFF. CDR3 in DNA: TGCAGCGTTGCGGGCAGGGTTGGCACTGAAGCTTTCTTT.

The V call is TRBV5-4, the J call TRBJ2-1; D remains ambiguous. V lost 4 bases and J lost 4, with 9 bases in between. In germline, CDR1 is SGHNT, CDR2 YYREEE (reference sequence). This CDR3 contains 13 residues. CDR3 bases: TGTGCCAGCAGCCAAGATCGATACAATGAGCAGTTCTTC. This sequence encodes CASSQDRYNEQFF. The full variable domain, completed using reference TRBV5-4 and TRBJ2-1, is ETGVTQSPTHLIKTRGQQVTLRCSSQSGHNTVSWYQQALGQGPQFIFQYYREEENGRGNFPPRFSGLQFPNYSSELNVNALELDDSALYLCASSQDRYNEQFFGPGTRLTVL.

This clone was observed a handful of times. This CDR3 reads CASSFSGAPPNEQFF. In DNA, the CDR3 is TGTGCCAGCAGTTTTAGTGGTGCACCGCCCAATGAGCAGTTCTTC. The chain recombines TRBV27 with TRBJ2-1; D gene ambiguous. V lost 3 bases to trimming and J lost 6 bases, with 15 bases between them. Germline V gives CDR1 MNHEY, CDR2 SMNVEV (reference sequence). The CDR3 length is 15 residues.

The chain has TRBV2 and TRBJ2-7; a possible D gene is TRBD2 (6 bases). The germline V and J ends were trimmed by 7 bases and 2 bases, with 9 bases remaining between them. This CDR3 contains 12 residues. CDR1 is SNHLY, CDR2 FYNNEI, per germline. This CDR3 reads CASKEGPYEQYF. The CDR3 coding sequence is TGTGCCAGCAAGGAGGGCCCCTACGAGCAGTACTTC.

The chain recombines TRBV29-1 with TRBJ2-7, with D possibly TRBD2 on 6 matching bases. This CDR3 is 11 amino acids long. The germline V and J ends were trimmed by 7 bases and 3 bases, with 10 bases remaining between them. Germline values: CDR1 SQVTM, CDR2 ANQGSEA. This CDR3 is CSAGGVYEQYF. The CDR3 DNA sequence: TGCAGCGCCGGAGGGGTCTACGAGCAGTACTTC.

This chain links TRBV25-1 with TRBJ1-1; tentative D call: TRBD1 (5 bases). The germline V gene encodes CDR1 MGHDK and CDR2 SYGVNS. The CDR3 sequence is 14 residues long. Trimming took 3 bases from V and 9 from J, leaving 17 bases between them. The CDR3 loop reads CASSDYVDTTKAFF. CDR3 coding DNA: TGTGCCAGCAGTGATTACGTGGACACGACAAAAGCTTTCTTT.

Concerning this clone: This sample includes further DNA sequences coding for the same CDR3. The V gene is TRBV2, the J gene TRBJ2-7, with no clear D. The germline gives CDR1 SNHLY, CDR2 FYNNEI. The ends were cut back, 6 bases at V and 3 bases at J, with 9 bases in the middle. The CDR3 length is 12 residues. The CDR3 here is CASRPGRYEQYF. CDR3 nucleotides: TGTGCCAGCAGACCCGGACGCTACGAGCAGTACTTC.

V usage is TRBV4-1 and J usage is TRBJ1-5, with D possibly matching TRBD1 (6 bases). This CDR3 contains 17 residues. V was cut by 4 bases and J by 1 base, with 17 bases left in between. The germline CDR1 and CDR2 sequences are MGHRA and YSYEKL. The CDR3 DNA reads TGCGCCAGCAGCCCCCGCTATCCTCAGGGGAGCAATCAGCCCCAGCATTTT. As protein: CASSPRYPQGSNQPQHF.

This clone was seen once. This chain uses TRBV29-1 with TRBJ1-2; unclear D gene. The CDR3 has 13 residues. Germline assignment: CDR1 SQVTM and CDR2 ANQGSEA. CDR3 loop: CKKRMKANYGYTF. CDR3 nucleotide sequence: TGCAAAAAAAGGATGAAAGCTAACTATGGCTACACCTTC.

This clone was observed once. The chain couples TRBV14 to TRBJ2-5; D is ambiguous. The V end was cut by 6 bases, the J end by 2 bases, with 10 bases between. Germline V gene data show CDR1 as SGHDN and CDR2 as FVKESK. The CDR3 totals 13 residues. CDR3 DNA: TGTGCCAGCAGGATGAGGCAGCAAGAGACCCAGTACTTC. Translation gives CASRMRQQETQYF.

The rearrangement links TRBV27 to TRBJ2-7, with TRBD2 as a possible D gene (7 bases). This CDR3 spans 12 amino acids. V dropped 6 bases and J dropped 6 bases, with 12 bases sitting between them. Germline lookup yields CDR1 MNHEY and CDR2 SMNVEV (reference sequence). CDR3 sequence: CASSLGGAEQYF. The CDR3 DNA reads TGTGCCAGCAGCCTTGGGGGGGCCGAGCAGTACTTC.

The chain joins TRBV7-2 to TRBJ1-6; D remains ambiguous. The V end was cut by 1 base, the J end by 2 bases, with 12 bases between. This CDR3 region has 17 residues. Per germline, CDR1 SGHTA and CDR2 FQGNSA. The CDR3 DNA reads TGTGCCAGCAGCTTAGGGTCGGCCCTGGCCTATAATTCACCCCTCCACTTT. Translating gives CASSLGSALAYNSPLHF.

This sequence joins TRBV27 and TRBJ2-5; 7 nucleotides agree with TRBD1. Germline CDR1 MNHEY, CDR2 SMNVEV (reference sequence). This CDR3 is 13 amino acids long. Trimming took 5 bases from V and 5 from J; bases not matched to a gene: 5. The chain's CDR3 is CASSNQGDETQYF. CDR3 in DNA: TGTGCCAGCAGTAACCAGGGGGATGAGACCCAGTACTTC.

The chain carries TRBV11-2 and TRBJ1-2; D unresolved. Trimming shortened V by 3 bases and J by 5 bases, and 10 bases separated the two germline ends. CDR1 SGHAT and CDR2 FQNNGV come from the germline V gene. The CDR3 extends over 13 amino acids. CDR3 region: CASSFVDSYGYTF. The CDR3 DNA follows: TGTGCCAGCAGCTTTGTGGACTCTTATGGCTACACCTTC.